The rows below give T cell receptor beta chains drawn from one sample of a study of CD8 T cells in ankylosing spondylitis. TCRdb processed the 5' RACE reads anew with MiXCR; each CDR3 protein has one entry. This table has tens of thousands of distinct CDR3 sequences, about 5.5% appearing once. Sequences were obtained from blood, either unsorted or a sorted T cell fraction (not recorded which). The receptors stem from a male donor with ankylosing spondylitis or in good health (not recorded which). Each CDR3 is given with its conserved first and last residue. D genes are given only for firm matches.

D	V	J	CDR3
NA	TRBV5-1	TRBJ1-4	CASSLGSWDEKLFF
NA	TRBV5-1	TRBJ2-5	CASSLGTSAKTQYF
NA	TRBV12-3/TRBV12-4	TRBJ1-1	CASSLLVSTTEAFF
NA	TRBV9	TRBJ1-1	CASSPRGGFAGKAFF
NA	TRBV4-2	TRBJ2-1	CASSQEDFSYNEQFF
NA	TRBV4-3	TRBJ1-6	CASSQANPNVYNSPLHF
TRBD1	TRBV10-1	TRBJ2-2	CASRKDRGLSGELFF
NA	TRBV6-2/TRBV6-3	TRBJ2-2	CASSYTRDTGELFF
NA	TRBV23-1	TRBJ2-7	CASSQNYEQYF
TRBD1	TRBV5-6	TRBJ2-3	CASSYPGQGTDTQYF
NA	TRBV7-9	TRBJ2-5	CASSLLGETQYF
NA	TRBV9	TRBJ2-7	CASSVAPGNTYEQYF
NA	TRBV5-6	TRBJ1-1	CASSLAQGGRGEAFF
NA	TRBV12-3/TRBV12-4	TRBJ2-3	CASRGDTQYF
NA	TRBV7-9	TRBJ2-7	CASSLAVSAYEQYF
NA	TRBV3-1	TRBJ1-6	CASSQEGSYNSPLHF
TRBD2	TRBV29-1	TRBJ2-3	CSVLGTSGSTDTQYF
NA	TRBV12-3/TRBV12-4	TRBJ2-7	CASSFERADKQYF
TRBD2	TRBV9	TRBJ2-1	CASSVVPAGGPYNEQFF
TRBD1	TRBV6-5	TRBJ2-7	CASSYFAGQGGTYEQYF
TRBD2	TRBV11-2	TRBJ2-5	CVSSGLAGAAETQYF
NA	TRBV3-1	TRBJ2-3	CASSQPLADTQYF
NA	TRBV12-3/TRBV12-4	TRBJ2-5	CASSAALQETQYF
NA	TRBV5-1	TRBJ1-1	CASSWDTTYRDTEAFF
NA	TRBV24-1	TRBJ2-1	CATGESSYNEQFF
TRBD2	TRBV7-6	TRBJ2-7	CASSQGRASWYEQYF
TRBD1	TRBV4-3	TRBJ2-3	CASSQVIRGGVGTDTQYF
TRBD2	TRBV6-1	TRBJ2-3	CASTGGGATDTQYF
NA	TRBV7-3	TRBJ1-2	CASSQEGALGGYTF
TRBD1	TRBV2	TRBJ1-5	CASSVHGQGVPQPQHF
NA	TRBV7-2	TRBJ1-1	CASSLNWEYTEAFF
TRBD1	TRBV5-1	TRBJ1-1	CASSALRTGWGNTEAFF
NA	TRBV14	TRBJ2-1	CASSTGIYNEQFF
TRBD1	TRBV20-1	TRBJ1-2	CSGQGRDYGHTF
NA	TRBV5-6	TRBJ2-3	CASSLASDGHTDTQYF
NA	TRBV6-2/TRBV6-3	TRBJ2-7	CASGRRTYEQYF
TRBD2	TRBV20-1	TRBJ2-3	CSARLSGGPVSTDTQYF
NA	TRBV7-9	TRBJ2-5	CASSPGWGVQETQYF
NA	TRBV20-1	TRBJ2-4	CSARTNWGNIQYF
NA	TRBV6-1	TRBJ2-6	CASPAGTGANVLTF
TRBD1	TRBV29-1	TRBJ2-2	CSGGQGVTGELFF
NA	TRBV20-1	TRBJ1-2	CSARPDSGPWGYTF